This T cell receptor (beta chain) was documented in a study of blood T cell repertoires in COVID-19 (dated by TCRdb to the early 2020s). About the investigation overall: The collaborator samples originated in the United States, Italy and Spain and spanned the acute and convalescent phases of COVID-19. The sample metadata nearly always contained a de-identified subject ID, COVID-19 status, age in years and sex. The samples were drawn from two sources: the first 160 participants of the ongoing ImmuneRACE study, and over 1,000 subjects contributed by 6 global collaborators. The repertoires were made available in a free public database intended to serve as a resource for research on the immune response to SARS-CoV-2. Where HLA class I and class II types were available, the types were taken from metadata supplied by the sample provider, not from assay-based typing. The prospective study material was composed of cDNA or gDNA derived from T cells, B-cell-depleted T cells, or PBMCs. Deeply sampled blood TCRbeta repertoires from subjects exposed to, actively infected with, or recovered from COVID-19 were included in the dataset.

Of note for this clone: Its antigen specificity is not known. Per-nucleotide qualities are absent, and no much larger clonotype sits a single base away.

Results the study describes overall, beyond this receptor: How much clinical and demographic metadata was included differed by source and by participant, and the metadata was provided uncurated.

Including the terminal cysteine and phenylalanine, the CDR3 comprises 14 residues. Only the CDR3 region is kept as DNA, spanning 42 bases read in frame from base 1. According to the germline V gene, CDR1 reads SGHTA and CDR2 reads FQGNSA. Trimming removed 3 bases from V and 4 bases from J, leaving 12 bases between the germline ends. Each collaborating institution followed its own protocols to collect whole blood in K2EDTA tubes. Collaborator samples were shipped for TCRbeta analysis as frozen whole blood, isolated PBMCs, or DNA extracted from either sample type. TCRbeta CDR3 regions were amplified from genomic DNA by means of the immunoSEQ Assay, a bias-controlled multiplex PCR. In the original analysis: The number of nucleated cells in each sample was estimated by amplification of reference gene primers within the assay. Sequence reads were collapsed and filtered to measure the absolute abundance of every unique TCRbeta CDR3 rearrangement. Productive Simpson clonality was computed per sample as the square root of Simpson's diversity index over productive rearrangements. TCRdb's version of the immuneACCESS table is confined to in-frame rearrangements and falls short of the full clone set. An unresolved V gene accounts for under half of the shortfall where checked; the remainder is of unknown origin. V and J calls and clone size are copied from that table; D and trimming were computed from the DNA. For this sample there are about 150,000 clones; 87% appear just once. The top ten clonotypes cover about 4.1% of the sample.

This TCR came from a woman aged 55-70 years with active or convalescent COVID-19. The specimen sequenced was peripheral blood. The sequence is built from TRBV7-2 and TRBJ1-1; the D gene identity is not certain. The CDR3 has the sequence CASSFQAGVTEAFF. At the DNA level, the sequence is TGTGCCAGCAGCTTTCAGGCAGGTGTCACTGAAGCTTTCTTT.